A selection of T cell receptor beta chains follows, all from one sample in a study of tumor and adjacent non-tumor tissue in lung cancer. TCRdb re-analysed the multiplex PCR reads in MiXCR, keeping a single row per CDR3 protein. The data hold fewer than 80,000 distinct CDR3 sequences, with roughly 70% observed a single time. The sample comprised lung tumor tissue. The origin of the receptors is a woman in her sixties or seventies with non-small cell lung cancer. Both conserved end residues are part of each CDR3. The size field is filled for only some rows; it gives once, few, many or a size class.

TRBJ2-7,NA,TRBV4-2,CASSQVFIKLLAGLPSSYKQYF
TRBJ2-1,NA,TRBV12-3/TRBV12-4,CASNTSGMYNEQFF
TRBJ2-1,NA,TRBV5-1,CASSLLGEQDEQSF
TRBJ2-7,NA,TRBV13,CASSLGTSWDSYEQYF
TRBJ1-1,NA,TRBV6-5,CASSSRPPRETGAFF
TRBJ2-1,NA,TRBV12-3/TRBV12-4,CAIYQAGVYNERFF
TRBJ2-1,NA,TRBV10-3,CAIIGGQGLAGNEQFF
TRBJ1-1,NA,TRBV20-1,CSTRGQPNTEAFF
TRBJ1-1,NA,TRBV7-8,CASSLVGAVTEVFF
TRBJ2-7,once,TRBV6-6,CGSSSRQGRKYF
TRBJ2-1,many,TRBV11-2,CASSQDRGNEQFF
TRBJ2-5,medium-sized,TRBV12-3/TRBV12-4,CASSSSDRVETQYF
TRBJ2-7,NA,TRBV20-1,CSAARDTESGEQYF
TRBJ1-2,NA,TRBV12-3/TRBV12-4,CASGLALRLFYGYTF
TRBJ2-7,NA,TRBV9,CASSVDERRYDLLHEQCF
TRBJ2-3,once,TRBV6-6,CACSRLGGGPTDTQYF
TRBJ2-5,NA,TRBV6-2/TRBV6-3,CASNYGFRQETQYF
TRBJ2-3,once,TRBV5-4,CVSSLGGSGRFTDTQYF
TRBJ1-1,NA,TRBV6-5,CASSHRLLYTEAFF
TRBJ2-5,few,TRBV5-1,CAGSLESVAQETQYF
TRBJ2-7,NA,TRBV5-6,CASTTGSFYERYF
TRBJ2-2,NA,TRBV12-3/TRBV12-4,CAINKSPGQGSWGDGELFF
TRBJ2-7,NA,TRBV5-1,CASSLGTGGITYELYF
TRBJ2-7,NA,TRBV12-3/TRBV12-4,CASSPREREERGEQYF
TRBJ2-2,NA,TRBV6-5,CASSLGEGVSTGKLFF
TRBJ2-3,few,TRBV7-3,CARKGDSGSSTDTQYF
TRBJ2-7,many,TRBV7-3,CASSIGQGYEQYF
TRBJ2-3,NA,TRBV6-5,CASSYRAGVAETQYF
TRBJ2-3,NA,TRBV10-2,CASSDPLCTQYF
TRBJ1-5,NA,TRBV20-1,CSARETGSSNQPQHF
TRBJ1-2,NA,TRBV10-2,CASRDTRTNGHTF
TRBJ1-5,once,TRBV6-5,CASCYSPPGGGEQPQHF
TRBJ1-5,medium-sized,TRBV28,CASSPGWGASGYQPQHF
TRBJ2-1,once,TRBV20-1,CSVARMREYNEQFF